These T cell receptor beta chains were read from a single sample in a study of Graves' ophthalmopathy and Graves' hyperthyroidism. MiXCR, applied by TCRdb to the multiplex PCR reads, yields one record per CDR3 protein. The data contain more than 1,000,000 distinct CDR3 sequences, about 36% of them singletons. The material sequenced was peripheral blood or thyroid tissue (not recorded which). These receptors were obtained from an adult man with Graves' hyperthyroidism. The CDR3 runs from the conserved cysteine through the conserved F or W. A D gene is named only where the DNA matches it firmly. Clone sizes are given selectively: once, few, many, or a class where the clone is expanded.

d_gene: -; abundance: -; len: 15; j_gene: TRBJ2-7; v_gene: TRBV14; CDR3aa: CASSLDRPLGYEKYF; CDR3nt: TGTGCCAGCAGTTTAGACAGGCCATTAGGCTACGAGAAGTACTTC
d_gene: -; abundance: many; len: 12; j_gene: TRBJ1-2; v_gene: TRBV20-1; CDR3aa: CSARMGDYGYTF; CDR3nt: TGCAGTGCTAGGATGGGAGACTATGGCTACACCTTC
d_gene: -; abundance: few; len: 16; j_gene: TRBJ1-3; v_gene: TRBV7-2; CDR3aa: CASSLVTGSSGNTIYF; CDR3nt: TGTGCCAGCAGCTTAGTCACAGGTTCCTCTGGAAACACCATATATTTT
d_gene: -; abundance: few; len: 15; j_gene: TRBJ2-7; v_gene: TRBV2; CDR3aa: CASSPGTPGGYEQYF; CDR3nt: TGTGCCAGCAGCCCCGGGACTCCGGGCGGATACGAGCAGTACTTC
d_gene: TRBD1; abundance: many; len: 15; j_gene: TRBJ1-3; v_gene: TRBV19; CDR3aa: CASRDRDSRGNTIYF; CDR3nt: TGTGCCAGTAGAGACCGGGACAGCCGTGGAAACACCATATATTTT
d_gene: -; abundance: many; len: 12; j_gene: TRBJ2-5; v_gene: TRBV5-1; CDR3aa: CASSLEGETQYF; CDR3nt: TGTGCCAGCAGCTTAGAAGGGGAGACCCAGTACTTC
d_gene: TRBD1; abundance: -; len: 15; j_gene: TRBJ1-2; v_gene: TRBV15; CDR3aa: CATSRDKGANYGYTF; CDR3nt: TGTGCCACCAGCAGAGATAAGGGGGCGAACTATGGCTACACCTTC
d_gene: TRBD2; abundance: -; len: 15; j_gene: TRBJ2-3; v_gene: TRBV10-3; CDR3aa: CAIRRATSLTDTQYF; CDR3nt: TGTGCCATCAGGAGGGCGACTAGCCTCACAGATACGCAGTATTTT
d_gene: -; abundance: few; len: 16; j_gene: TRBJ2-7; v_gene: TRBV6-5; CDR3aa: CASSYPRRTPSYEQYF; CDR3nt: TGTGCCAGCAGTTACCCCCGGCGAACCCCCTCATACGAGCAGTACTTC
d_gene: -; abundance: -; len: 16; j_gene: TRBJ1-1; v_gene: TRBV15; CDR3aa: CATSRYDTGRYTEAFF; CDR3nt: TGTGCCACCAGCAGATATGATACAGGGCGTTACACTGAAGCTTTCTTT
d_gene: TRBD1; abundance: many; len: 13; j_gene: TRBJ1-2; v_gene: TRBV29-1; CDR3aa: CSTGTGYHYGYTF; CDR3nt: TGCAGCACTGGGACAGGGTATCACTATGGCTACACCTTC
d_gene: TRBD1; abundance: many; len: 16; j_gene: TRBJ1-2; v_gene: TRBV10-3; CDR3aa: CAIHADRGLANYGYTF; CDR3nt: TGTGCCATCCATGCCGACAGGGGGCTAGCTAACTATGGCTACACCTTC
d_gene: -; abundance: -; len: 11; j_gene: TRBJ2-7; v_gene: TRBV20-1; CDR3aa: CSLLARYEQYF; CDR3nt: TGCAGCTTACTGGCTAGGTACGAGCAGTACTTC
d_gene: -; abundance: -; len: 15; j_gene: TRBJ2-1; v_gene: TRBV10-3; CDR3aa: CAISEIRGQNNEQFF; CDR3nt: TGTGCCATCAGTGAGATCAGGGGCCAAAACAATGAGCAGTTCTTC
d_gene: -; abundance: few; len: 18; j_gene: TRBJ2-7; v_gene: TRBV10-3; CDR3aa: CASSLRKGFGQRIYEQYF; CDR3nt: TGTGCCAGCAGCCTCCGAAAGGGATTTGGACAGCGCATCTACGAGCAGTACTTC
d_gene: -; abundance: -; len: 17; j_gene: TRBJ2-5; v_gene: TRBV6-5; CDR3aa: CASRTNTGQWGLESQYF; CDR3nt: TGTGCCAGCAGAACCAACACAGGACAGTGGGGGTTAGAGAGCCAGTACTTC
d_gene: -; abundance: -; len: 15; j_gene: TRBJ1-5; v_gene: TRBV5-1; CDR3aa: CASSLAYGSNQPQHF; CDR3nt: TGCGCCAGCAGCTTGGCCTATGGTAGCAATCAGCCCCAGCATTTT
d_gene: TRBD1; abundance: few; len: 17; j_gene: TRBJ1-5; v_gene: TRBV7-9; CDR3aa: CASSLGQAGTGSQPQHF; CDR3nt: TGTGCCAGCAGCTTAGGACAGGCCGGGACAGGGAGTCAGCCCCAGCATTTT
d_gene: TRBD1; abundance: many; len: 16; j_gene: TRBJ2-5; v_gene: TRBV4-3; CDR3aa: CASSQGTGNLGATQYF; CDR3nt: TGCGCCAGCAGCCAAGGGACAGGGAACTTAGGTGCGACCCAGTACTTC
d_gene: -; abundance: -; len: 14; j_gene: TRBJ1-6; v_gene: TRBV30; CDR3aa: CAWSVSGALSPLHF; CDR3nt: TGTGCCTGGAGTGTCTCCGGAGCCTTATCACCCCTCCACTTT
d_gene: -; abundance: few; len: 13; j_gene: TRBJ2-2; v_gene: TRBV5-1; CDR3aa: CASSSREAGELFF; CDR3nt: TGCGCCAGCAGCTCGAGGGAGGCCGGGGAGCTGTTTTTT
d_gene: -; abundance: many; len: 15; j_gene: TRBJ1-6; v_gene: TRBV7-9; CDR3aa: CASSDAVSYNSPLHF; CDR3nt: TGTGCCAGCAGCGACGCCGTTTCTTATAATTCACCCCTCCACTTT
d_gene: -; abundance: -; len: 16; j_gene: TRBJ1-5; v_gene: TRBV4-3; CDR3aa: CASSQDLSNRRQPQHF; CDR3nt: TGCGCCAGCAGCCAAGATCTTTCCAATCGGCGTCAGCCCCAGCATTTT
d_gene: -; abundance: many; len: 14; j_gene: TRBJ1-2; v_gene: TRBV10-3; CDR3aa: CAISHFRANYGYTF; CDR3nt: TGTGCCATCAGTCACTTCAGAGCTAACTATGGCTACACCTTC
d_gene: -; abundance: many; len: 13; j_gene: TRBJ1-1; v_gene: TRBV5-1; CDR3aa: CASSLDGGTEAFF; CDR3nt: TGCGCCAGCAGCTTGGATGGTGGCACTGAAGCTTTCTTT
d_gene: -; abundance: few; len: 17; j_gene: TRBJ1-6; v_gene: TRBV10-3; CDR3aa: CASSDAGAGEYYSPLHF; CDR3nt: TGTGCCAGCAGCGACGCCGGGGCAGGGGAATACTATTCACCCCTCCACTTT
d_gene: TRBD1; abundance: -; len: 16; j_gene: TRBJ2-2; v_gene: TRBV5-4; CDR3aa: CASSFGWTGGPGELFF; CDR3nt: TGTGCCAGCAGCTTCGGTTGGACAGGGGGACCCGGGGAGCTGTTTTTT
d_gene: TRBD1; abundance: -; len: 15; j_gene: TRBJ1-1; v_gene: TRBV25-1; CDR3aa: CASSETDRMNTEAFF; CDR3nt: TGTGCCAGCAGCGAAACGGACAGGATGAACACTGAAGCTTTCTTT
d_gene: -; abundance: many; len: 16; j_gene: TRBJ1-1; v_gene: TRBV10-3; CDR3aa: CAISPGPSDLATEAFF; CDR3nt: TGTGCCATCAGTCCGGGACCTTCGGATTTGGCCACTGAAGCTTTCTTT
d_gene: -; abundance: -; len: 13; j_gene: TRBJ2-7; v_gene: TRBV30; CDR3aa: CAWSAGTGYEQYF; CDR3nt: TGTGCCTGGAGCGCCGGGACTGGCTACGAGCAGTACTTC
d_gene: TRBD1; abundance: -; len: 13; j_gene: TRBJ1-4; v_gene: TRBV5-1; CDR3aa: CASSQGQDEKLFF; CDR3nt: TGCGCCAGCAGCCAGGGACAGGACGAAAAACTGTTTTTT
d_gene: TRBD1; abundance: -; len: 15; j_gene: TRBJ1-4; v_gene: TRBV10-3; CDR3aa: CASSFRQGINEKLFF; CDR3nt: TGTGCCAGCAGTTTTAGACAGGGGATTAATGAAAAACTGTTTTTT
d_gene: -; abundance: many; len: 16; j_gene: TRBJ1-4; v_gene: TRBV14; CDR3aa: CASRTRRTDFNEKLFF; CDR3nt: TGTGCCAGCAGGACACGGCGGACAGACTTTAATGAAAAACTGTTTTTT
d_gene: -; abundance: -; len: 13; j_gene: TRBJ2-6; v_gene: TRBV15; CDR3aa: CATSRARGNVLTF; CDR3nt: TGTGCCACCAGCAGAGCCAGGGGAAACGTCCTGACTTTC
d_gene: TRBD2; abundance: -; len: 15; j_gene: TRBJ2-5; v_gene: TRBV7-2; CDR3aa: CASSFQIAGEETQYF; CDR3nt: TGTGCCAGCAGCTTTCAGATAGCGGGAGAAGAGACCCAGTACTTC
d_gene: -; abundance: -; len: 16; j_gene: TRBJ1-2; v_gene: TRBV10-3; CDR3aa: CAISESRDTQVDGYTF; CDR3nt: TGTGCCATCAGTGAGTCGAGGGATACCCAAGTGGATGGCTACACCTTC
d_gene: TRBD2; abundance: many; len: 16; j_gene: TRBJ2-5; v_gene: TRBV9; CDR3aa: CASSAVIAGVGETQYF; CDR3nt: TGTGCCAGCAGCGCCGTAATAGCGGGAGTAGGAGAGACCCAGTACTTC
d_gene: -; abundance: -; len: 14; j_gene: TRBJ1-1; v_gene: TRBV2; CDR3aa: CASSKRQFAFKAFF; CDR3nt: TGTGCCAGCAGTAAACGACAGTTCGCCTTCAAAGCTTTCTTT
d_gene: TRBD1; abundance: many; len: 16; j_gene: TRBJ1-3; v_gene: TRBV7-9; CDR3aa: CASSLAQGASGNTIYF; CDR3nt: TGTGCCAGCAGCTTAGCGCAGGGGGCATCTGGAAACACCATATATTTT
d_gene: -; abundance: -; len: 18; j_gene: TRBJ2-5; v_gene: TRBV7-3; CDR3aa: CASSLIGARWENQETQYF; CDR3nt: TGTGCCAGCAGCTTAATCGGCGCGAGGTGGGAAAACCAAGAGACCCAGTACTTC
d_gene: -; abundance: -; len: 14; j_gene: TRBJ2-7; v_gene: TRBV25-1; CDR3aa: CASSEGGPLGEQYF; CDR3nt: TGTGCCAGCAGTGAGGGGGGGCCACTCGGCGAGCAGTACTTC
d_gene: -; abundance: many; len: 15; j_gene: TRBJ2-7; v_gene: TRBV5-1; CDR3aa: CASSLTPRPDEEQYF; CDR3nt: TGCGCCAGCAGCTTGACACCAAGGCCGGATGAAGAGCAGTACTTC
d_gene: -; abundance: many; len: 15; j_gene: TRBJ1-2; v_gene: TRBV19; CDR3aa: CASQRAGSGNYGYTF; CDR3nt: TGTGCCAGCCAAAGGGCAGGGTCAGGGAACTATGGCTACACCTTC
d_gene: -; abundance: few; len: 16; j_gene: TRBJ1-2; v_gene: TRBV4-3; CDR3aa: CASSQDKPGEGTGYTF; CDR3nt: TGCGCCAGCAGCCAAGATAAGCCAGGGGAGGGTACTGGCTACACCTTC
d_gene: -; abundance: few; len: 15; j_gene: TRBJ1-2; v_gene: TRBV11-2; CDR3aa: CASSSAPEWDYGYTF; CDR3nt: TGTGCCAGCAGCTCAGCCCCCGAGTGGGACTATGGCTACACCTTC
d_gene: -; abundance: -; len: 15; j_gene: TRBJ2-5; v_gene: TRBV12-3/TRBV12-4; CDR3aa: CASSVSGTSEETQYF; CDR3nt: TGTGCCAGCAGCGTCTCAGGGACCTCCGAAGAGACCCAGTACTTC
d_gene: -; abundance: -; len: 13; j_gene: TRBJ1-6; v_gene: TRBV7-3; CDR3aa: CASSDTNNSPLHF; CDR3nt: TGTGCCAGCAGCGATACCAATAATTCACCCCTCCACTTT